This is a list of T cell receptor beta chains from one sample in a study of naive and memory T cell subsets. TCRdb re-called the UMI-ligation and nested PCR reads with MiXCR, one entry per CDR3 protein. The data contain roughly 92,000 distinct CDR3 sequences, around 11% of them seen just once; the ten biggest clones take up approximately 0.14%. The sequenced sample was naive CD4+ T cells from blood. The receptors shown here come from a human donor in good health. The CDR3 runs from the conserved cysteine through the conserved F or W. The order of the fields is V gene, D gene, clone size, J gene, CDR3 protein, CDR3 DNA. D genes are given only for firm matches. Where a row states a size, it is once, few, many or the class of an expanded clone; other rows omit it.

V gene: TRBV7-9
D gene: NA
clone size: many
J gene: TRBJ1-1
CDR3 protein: CASSLEQGFTEAFF
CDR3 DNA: TGTGCCAGCAGCTTAGAACAGGGTTTCACTGAAGCTTTCTTT

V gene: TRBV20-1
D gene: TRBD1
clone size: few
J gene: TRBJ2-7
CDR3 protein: CSAGDQGAPPYEQYF
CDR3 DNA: TGCAGTGCTGGGGATCAGGGGGCTCCTCCCTACGAGCAGTACTTC

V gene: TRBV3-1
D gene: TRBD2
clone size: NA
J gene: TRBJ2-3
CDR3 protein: CASSQDASGRAGGIDTQYF
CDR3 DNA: TGTGCCAGCAGCCAAGATGCCAGCGGGAGGGCCGGAGGGATAGATACGCAGTATTTT

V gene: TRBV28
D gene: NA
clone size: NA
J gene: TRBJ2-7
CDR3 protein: CASSLPMRHQYEQYF
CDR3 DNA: TGTGCCAGCAGTTTACCAATGCGCCACCAATACGAGCAGTACTTC

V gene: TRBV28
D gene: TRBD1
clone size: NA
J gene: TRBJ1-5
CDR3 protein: CASTSGRQGAEVPQHF
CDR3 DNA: TGTGCCAGCACCAGTGGGCGACAGGGGGCCGAAGTGCCCCAGCATTTT

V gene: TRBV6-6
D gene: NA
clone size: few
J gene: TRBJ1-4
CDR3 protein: CASSVNEKLFF
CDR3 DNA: TGTGCCAGCAGCGTGAATGAAAAACTGTTTTTT

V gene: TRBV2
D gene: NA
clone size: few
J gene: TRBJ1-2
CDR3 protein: CASSGTSSIYGYTF
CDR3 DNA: TGTGCCAGCAGTGGGACATCCAGCATCTATGGCTACACCTTC

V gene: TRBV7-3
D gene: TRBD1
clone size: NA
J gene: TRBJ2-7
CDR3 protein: CASSPGTGVYEQYF
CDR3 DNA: TGTGCCAGCAGCCCCGGGACAGGGGTTTACGAGCAGTACTTC

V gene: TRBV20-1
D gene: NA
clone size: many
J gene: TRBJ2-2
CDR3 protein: CSARSAGNTGELFF
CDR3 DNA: TGCAGTGCTAGATCAGCGGGGAACACCGGGGAGCTGTTTTTT

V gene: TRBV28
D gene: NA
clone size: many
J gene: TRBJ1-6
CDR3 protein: CASRGSSYNSPLHF
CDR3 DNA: TGTGCCAGCCGCGGGAGCTCCTATAATTCACCCCTCCACTTT

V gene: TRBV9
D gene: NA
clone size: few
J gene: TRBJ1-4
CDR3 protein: CASSASLGPPPEDEKLFF
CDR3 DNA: TGTGCCAGCAGCGCTAGCTTGGGTCCACCCCCAGAAGATGAAAAACTGTTTTTT

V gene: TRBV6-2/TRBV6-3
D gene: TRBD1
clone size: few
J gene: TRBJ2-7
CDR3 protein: CASLDRAYEQYF
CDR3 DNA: TGTGCCAGCTTGGACAGGGCCTACGAGCAGTACTTC

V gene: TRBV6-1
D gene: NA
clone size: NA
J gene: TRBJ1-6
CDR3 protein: CASSLGALPLHF
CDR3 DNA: TGTGCCAGTTCGCTGGGGGCCCTACCCCTCCACTTT

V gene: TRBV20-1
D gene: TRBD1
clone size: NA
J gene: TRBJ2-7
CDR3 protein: CSARPEDRGRREQYF
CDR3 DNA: TGCAGTGCTCGCCCCGAAGACAGGGGGCGTCGCGAGCAGTACTTC

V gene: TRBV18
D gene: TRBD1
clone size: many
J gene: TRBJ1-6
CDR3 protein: CASSDHLGGAPLHF
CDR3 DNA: TGTGCCAGCTCCGACCACCTAGGGGGCGCACCCCTCCACTTT

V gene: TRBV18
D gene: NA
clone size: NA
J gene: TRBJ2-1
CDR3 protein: CASSPRRSERQFF
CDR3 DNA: TGTGCCAGCTCACCAAGACGTTCGGAGAGGCAGTTCTTC

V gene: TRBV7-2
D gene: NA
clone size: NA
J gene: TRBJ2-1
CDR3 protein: CASSLGREYNEQFF
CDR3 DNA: TGTGCCAGCAGCTTAGGTCGGGAGTACAATGAGCAGTTCTTC

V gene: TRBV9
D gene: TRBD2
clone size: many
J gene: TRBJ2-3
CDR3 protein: CASSFGSSGVPSTDTQYF
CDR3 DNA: TGTGCCAGCAGCTTCGGTTCTAGCGGGGTTCCTAGCACAGATACGCAGTATTTT

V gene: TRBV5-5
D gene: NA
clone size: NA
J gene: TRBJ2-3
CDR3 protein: CASSFAGPTDTQYF
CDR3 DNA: TGTGCCAGCAGCTTCGCAGGGCCCACAGATACGCAGTATTTT

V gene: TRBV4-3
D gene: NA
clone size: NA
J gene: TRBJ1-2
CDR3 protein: CASSQPGQNYGYTF
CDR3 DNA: TGCGCCAGCAGCCAACCCGGACAGAACTATGGCTACACCTTC

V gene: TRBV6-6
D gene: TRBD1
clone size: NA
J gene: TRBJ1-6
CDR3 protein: CASSYPNYLGQELNSPLHF
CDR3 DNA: TGTGCCAGCAGTTACCCTAATTACTTAGGACAGGAATTAAATTCACCCCTCCACTTT

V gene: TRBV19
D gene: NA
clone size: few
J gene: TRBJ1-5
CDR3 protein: CASSSGAKRNQPQHF
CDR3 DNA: TGTGCCAGTAGTTCAGGGGCTAAGCGCAATCAGCCCCAGCATTTT

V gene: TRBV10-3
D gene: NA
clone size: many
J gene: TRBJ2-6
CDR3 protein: CAIRDLGGDSGANVLTF
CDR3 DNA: TGTGCCATCAGGGACTTGGGCGGGGATTCTGGGGCCAACGTCCTGACTTTC

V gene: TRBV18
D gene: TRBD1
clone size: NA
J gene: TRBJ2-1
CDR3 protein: CASSPRTGRDEQFF
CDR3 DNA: TGTGCCAGCTCACCGCGGACAGGACGGGATGAGCAGTTCTTC

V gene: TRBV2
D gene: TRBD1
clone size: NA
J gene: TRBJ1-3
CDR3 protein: CASSGTGAGNTIYF
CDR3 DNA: TGTGCCAGCAGTGGGACAGGAGCTGGAAACACCATATATTTT

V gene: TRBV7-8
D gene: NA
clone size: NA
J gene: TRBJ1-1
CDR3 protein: CASSSYSGMNTEAFF
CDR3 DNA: TGTGCCAGCAGCTCCTACAGCGGCATGAACACTGAAGCTTTCTTT

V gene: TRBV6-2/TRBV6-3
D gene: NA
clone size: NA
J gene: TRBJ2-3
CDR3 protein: CASSLVERDTQYF
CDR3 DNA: TGTGCCAGCAGTTTAGTAGAGAGGGATACGCAGTATTTT

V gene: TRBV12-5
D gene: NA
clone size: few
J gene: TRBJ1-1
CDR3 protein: CASGQGIVKAEAFF
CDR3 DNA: TGTGCTAGTGGGCAGGGAATTGTAAAGGCTGAAGCTTTCTTT

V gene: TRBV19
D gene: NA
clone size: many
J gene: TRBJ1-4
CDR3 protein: CASSRMGEKLFF
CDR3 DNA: TGTGCCAGTAGCCGGATGGGTGAAAAACTGTTTTTT

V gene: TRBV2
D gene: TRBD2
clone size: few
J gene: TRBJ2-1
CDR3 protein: CASSDLRRTSGRALYFNEQFF
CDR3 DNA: TGTGCCAGCAGTGACCTAAGAAGGACTAGCGGGAGGGCCCTTTACTTCAATGAGCAGTTCTTC

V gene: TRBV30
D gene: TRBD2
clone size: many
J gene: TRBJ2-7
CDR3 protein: CAWTSARLRGGEQYF
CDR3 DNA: TGTGCCTGGACCTCTGCGCGTCTCCGCGGGGGCGAGCAGTACTTC